A single sample gave rise to the 9 T cell receptor beta chains below, sequenced in a study of CD8 T cells in ankylosing spondylitis. For these TCRs, the target antigens are not known. TCRdb called the 5' RACE reads again in MiXCR, with one record for every CDR3 protein. The sample lists around 130,000 distinct CDR3 sequences, roughly a sixth occurring once. Whole-study findings and limits: For ankylosing spondylitis blood, a TCR beta motif of seven to nine highly homologous variants appeared characteristic.

Specimen: blood, either unsorted or a sorted T cell fraction (not recorded which). The receptors stem from a male donor with ankylosing spondylitis.

The chain has TRBV5-8 and TRBJ2-7; D unclear. From germline, CDR1 is SGHTS and CDR2 YDEGEE. V was pared by 2 bases and J by 3 bases, with 0 bases between. The CDR3 is 10 amino acids. The CDR3 region has the DNA TGTGCCAGCAGCTTCTACGAGCAGTACTTC. Translating gives CASSFYEQYF.

This clonotype was observed a few times. The chain employs TRBV27 and TRBJ2-1; 8 bases fit TRBD1. The CDR3 spans 15 residues. Germline-derived CDR1 and CDR2 are MNHEY and SMNVEV (reference sequence). The ends lost 5 bases at V and 5 bases at J; junction bases unmatched: 8. CDR3 sequence (DNA): TGTGCCAGCAGTCTAACCCGGACAGGGAACAATGAGCAGTTCTTC. Translation: CASSLTRTGNNEQFF.

V and J are TRBV28 and TRBJ2-3, with 10 bases aligning to TRBD2. The CDR3 is 16 amino acids. The V segment lost 4 bases and the J segment 2 bases; nucleotides outside the gene matches: 6. Germline V gene lookup returns CDR1 MDHEN and CDR2 SYDVKM. CDR3 region: CASSSRTSGHTDTQYF. The CDR3 nucleotides are TGTGCCAGCAGTTCTCGGACTAGCGGACACACAGATACGCAGTATTTT.

The chain is built from TRBV3-1 and TRBJ1-1; D uncertain. Germline assignment: CDR1 LGHDT and CDR2 YNNKEL (reference sequence). Trimming removed 1 base at V and 1 base at J, with 4 bases between. This CDR3 spans 13 amino acids. The CDR3 loop reads CASSQGENTEAFF. The CDR3 bases are TGTGCCAGCAGCCAAGGGGAGAACACTGAAGCTTTCTTT.

The chain joins TRBV7-9 to TRBJ2-7; maybe TRBD1 (5 bases). CDR3 length: 13 residues. Germline lookup yields CDR1 SEHNR and CDR2 FQNEAQ (reference sequence). V was cut by 10 bases and J by 0 bases, with 13 bases left in between. Here the CDR3 DNA reads TGTGCCATCCAGGGTTGGAGCTCCTACGAGCAGTACTTC. It is translated as CAIQGWSSYEQYF.

This clonotype has more than one count but fewer than ten. The chain is built from TRBV27 and TRBJ2-1; the match to TRBD1 covers 10 bases. CDR3 size: 16 residues. Germline CDR1 and CDR2: MNHEY and SMNVEV (reference sequence). V lost 5 bases, J lost 2 bases, and 6 bases stayed unmatched. CDR3 protein: CASSPDRGITYNEQFF. The CDR3 DNA follows: TGTGCCAGCAGTCCGGACAGGGGGATAACCTACAATGAGCAGTTCTTC.

This clonotype has just a few counts. This chain connects TRBV27 to TRBJ2-2, with D unresolved. Trimming removed 0 bases at V and 6 bases at J, with 17 bases between. Germline lookup yields CDR1 MNHEY and CDR2 SMNVEV (reference sequence). This CDR3 comprises 17 residues. In DNA, the CDR3 is TGTGCCAGCAGTTTATCGATAATATTCGGGCAACCCGGGGAGCTGTTTTTT. As protein: CASSLSIIFGQPGELFF.

This clonotype came up a few times. The chain has TRBV11-2 and TRBJ1-1; D may be TRBD1 (6 bases). The CDR3 is made up of 14 amino acids. V lost 5 bases and J lost 4, with 14 bases in between. Germline lookup yields CDR1 SGHAT and CDR2 FQNNGV. CDR3 sequence reads: CASSVYRDGTEAFF. CDR3 in DNA: TGTGCCAGCAGCGTATACAGGGACGGCACTGAAGCTTTCTTT.

Only a few counts were recorded for this clonotype. The chain couples TRBV7-6 to TRBJ2-3, with 10 bases aligning to TRBD2. The CDR3 spans 13 residues. The V and J ends lost 1 base and 14 bases, in that order; junction bases with no gene match: 6. Germline assignment: CDR1 SGHVS and CDR2 FNYEAQ. In nucleotides, the CDR3 is TGTGCCAGCAGCTTAGGCCTAGCGGGAGATCGGTATTTT. Translation: CASSLGLAGDRYF. The complete variable domain, with remaining parts taken from reference TRBV7-6 and TRBJ2-3, reads GAGVSQSPRYKVTKRGQDVALRCDPISGHVSLYWYRQALGQGPEFLTYFNYEAQQDKSGLPNDRFSAERPEGSISTLTIQRTEQRDSAMYRCASSLGLAGDRYFGPGTRLTVL.